The clone carrying this TCR beta chain counts as medium-sized. The time point: blood at routine non-recurrence follow-up after resection. Material for sequencing was whole RNA from tumor, nontumor lung or frozen PBMC, left unsorted. The record originates from a study of spatial heterogeneity in lung cancer. Study context: Sequencing consistently turned up more beta-chain sequences than alpha-chain sequences.

TCRdb analysed the 5' RACE reads with MiXCR anew, one entry per CDR3 protein. Found here are 1,200 or so distinct CDR3 sequences, less than 30% of them singletons; the top ten hold just over 20%. The CDR3 is 16 amino acids. Germline values: CDR1 MGHRA, CDR2 YSYEKL. V shed 1 base, J shed 6 bases, and the junction held 10 bases outside the gene matches. The receptor comes from a male donor with early-stage non-small cell lung cancer. The chain links TRBV4-1 to TRBJ2-7, with 9 nucleotides matching TRBD1. The specimen comprised PBMCs, sampled at follow-up. The CDR3 coding sequence is TGCGCCAGCAGCCAAGTTCGCGGGACAGGGCAGGGCGAGCAGTACTTC. Protein product: CASSQVRGTGQGEQYF.